The 15 T cell receptor beta chains reported below all come from one sample, sequenced in a study of shared clonotypes between healthy human individuals. Profiling relied on immunoSEQ multiplex PCR, and the TCRdb table lists in-frame clones only, not all of them. Among around 980,000 clones, approximately 80% were seen once, and the ten largest hold roughly 0.61%. The specimen sequenced was memory CD4+ T cells from PBMCs. This sample's subset: CD45RA-negative fraction. The receptors here all came from a man aged 18-30 years in good health. Some clones in this sample may be carry-over from other donors' samples.

This chain joins TRBV7-2 and TRBJ2-1, with D possibly being TRBD2 (5 bases). Per germline, CDR1 SGHTA and CDR2 FQGNSA. There are 15 residues in the CDR3. V was trimmed by 5 bases and J by 4 bases, leaving 15 bases between them. The CDR3 DNA is TGTGCCAGCAGCCCGGACTCGGTTGGGTACAATGAGCAGTTCTTC. Residues: CASSPDSVGYNEQFF.

The V gene is TRBV7-9, the J gene TRBJ2-5; possible D gene TRBD2, 6 bases. Trimming pared 2 bases from V and 5 bases from J, leaving 15 bases between. This CDR3 comprises 15 residues. Germline assignment: CDR1 SEHNR and CDR2 FQNEAQ (reference sequence). CDR3 DNA sequence: TGTGCCAGCAGCTTACAAGGGGCCCGGGGGGAGACCCAGTACTTC. Its protein product is CASSLQGARGETQYF.

The chain uses TRBV5-5 and TRBJ2-5, with D perhaps TRBD1 or TRBD2 (5 bases each). Germline V lookup: CDR1 SGHKS, CDR2 YYEKEE (reference sequence). The CDR3 loop spans 14 amino acids. Trimming took 4 bases from V and 7 from J, leaving 17 bases between them. The CDR3: CASSEFGSGGTQYF. In DNA form, the CDR3 reads TGTGCCAGCAGCGAATTCGGCAGTGGGGGGACCCAGTACTTC.

The V call is TRBV6-6, the J call TRBJ2-3, with TRBD2 identical over 7 bases. Germline CDR1 is MNHNY and CDR2 is SVGAGI (reference sequence). With 4 bases clipped from V and 9 bases from J, the junction kept 13 bases outside the gene matches. The CDR3 sequence is 15 residues long. The CDR3: CASSLEAGRTFTQYF. The CDR3 DNA is TGTGCCAGCAGTTTAGAAGCGGGACGTACATTCACGCAGTATTTT.

This CDR3 is CASSLVAGNPYEQYF. Written as DNA, the CDR3 is TGTGCCAGCAGCTTAGTTGCGGGTAACCCCTACGAGCAGTACTTC. The chain is built from TRBV7-8 and TRBJ2-7; D is possibly TRBD2 (5 bases). Germline assignment: CDR1 SGHVS and CDR2 FQNEAQ. Trimming shortened V by 1 base and J by 2 bases, and 12 bases separated the two germline ends. The CDR3 contains 15 residues.

V usage is TRBV6-1 and J usage is TRBJ1-1, with D maybe TRBD1 (5 bases). This CDR3 region has 12 residues. Germline lookup yields CDR1 MNHNS and CDR2 SASEGT. Trimming pared 8 bases from V and 5 bases from J, leaving 12 bases between. The CDR3 region is CASDRYTTEAFF. CDR3 in DNA: TGTGCCAGCGACAGATACACAACTGAAGCTTTCTTT.

V is TRBV9 and J is TRBJ2-1; TRBD2 is a possible D gene (7 bases). V lost 4 bases and J 0 bases, leaving 26 bases between the germline ends. CDR3 size: 20 residues. Germline V CDR1 and CDR2: SGDLS, YYNGEE. Here the CDR3 DNA reads TGTGCCAGCAGCCCCCGAGGGGGGGATGAGCGAAAGAGCTCCTACAATGAGCAGTTCTTC. It specifies CASSPRGGDERKSSYNEQFF.

This clone was picked up a small number of times. The chain employs TRBV6-5 and TRBJ2-6; tentative D call: TRBD2 (6 bases). V lost 11 bases and J 0 bases, leaving 14 bases between the germline ends. This CDR3 comprises 15 residues. Germline values: CDR1 MNHEY, CDR2 SVGAGI. The CDR3 region is CASGEVFSGANVLTF. CDR3 bases: TGTGCCTCCGGGGAGGTTTTCTCTGGGGCCAACGTCCTGACTTTC.

The count of this clone is one. This rearrangement joins TRBV5-1 to TRBJ2-5; possibly TRBD2 for D (5 bases). V lost 0 bases and J lost 4, with 10 bases in between. The CDR3 runs 14 residues. The germline gives CDR1 SGHRS, CDR2 YFSETQ. Here the CDR3 DNA reads TGCGCCAGCAGCTTGGGCATGGCGGGAGAGACCCAGTACTTC. As protein: CASSLGMAGETQYF.

V gene TRBV13 combines with J gene TRBJ2-5; TRBD2 is a possible D gene (7 bases). The CDR3 has 14 residues. Trimming took off 6 bases at V and 4 bases at J, with 15 bases between the two ends. Germline loops: CDR1 PRHDT, CDR2 FYEKMQ (reference sequence). CDR3 bases: TGTGCCAGCAGAAGTGGGGGAGGGGGAGAGACCCAGTACTTC. Translated: CASRSGGGGETQYF.

The table lists this clone with a count of one. V is TRBV2 and J is TRBJ2-2, with TRBD2 as a possible D gene (6 bases). There are 15 residues in the CDR3. With 4 bases removed from V and 0 bases from J, the gap between germline ends came to 9 bases. Germline CDR1 reads SNHLY; CDR2 reads FYNNEI. CDR3 region: CASSVRRANTGELFF. Written as DNA, the CDR3 is TGTGCCAGCAGTGTCAGGAGGGCGAACACCGGGGAGCTGTTTTTT.

This clone has only a few counts. The same CDR3 also results from other DNA sequences found in this sample. The V gene is TRBV18, the J gene TRBJ1-5; the D gene is possibly TRBD1 (5 bases). Germline V gene sequence: CDR1 KGHSH, CDR2 LQKENI. The CDR3 contains 14 residues. The ends were cut back, 1 base at V and 1 base at J, with 5 bases in the middle. CDR3 in amino acids: CASSPQGSNQPQHF. As DNA, the CDR3 is TGTGCCAGCTCACCACAGGGGAGCAATCAGCCCCAGCATTTT.

The V call is TRBV27, the J call TRBJ2-3; D possibly corresponds to TRBD1 (5 bases). Trimming pared 6 bases from V and 1 base from J, leaving 14 bases between. The germline V gene has CDR1 MNHEY and CDR2 SMNVEV (reference sequence). The CDR3 sequence is 15 residues long. CDR3 protein: CASSPGKRGTDTQYF. The CDR3 bases are TGTGCCAGCAGCCCAGGGAAACGCGGCACAGATACGCAGTATTTT.

This clone was counted once. The chain employs TRBV7-6 and TRBJ2-2; weak D call: TRBD2 (6 bases). Germline V gene lookup returns CDR1 SGHVS and CDR2 FNYEAQ. The CDR3 is made up of 16 amino acids. V was shortened by 3 bases and J by 2 bases, with 13 bases between the two germline ends. CDR3 amino acids: CASSFDVDYNTGELFF. The CDR3 nucleotides are TGTGCCAGCAGCTTCGATGTGGACTACAACACCGGGGAGCTGTTTTTT.

Details on this clone: Other DNA sequences in this specimen translate into the identical CDR3. This rearrangement joins TRBV11-3 to TRBJ2-1; 7 bases fit TRBD1. This CDR3 comprises 14 residues. The germline gives CDR1 SGHNT, CDR2 YENEEA. V was pared by 5 bases and J by 3 bases, with 4 bases of the junction left unmatched. CDR3: CASSLGDSYNEQFF. The CDR3 coding sequence is TGTGCCAGCAGCCTGGGGGACAGCTACAATGAGCAGTTCTTC. Combining the CDR3 with reference TRBV11-3 and TRBJ2-1 gives the whole variable domain EAGVVQSPRYKIIEKKQPVAFWCNPISGHNTLYWYLQNLGQGPELLIRYENEEAVDDSQLPKDRFSAERLKGVDSTLKIQPAELGDSAVYLCASSLGDSYNEQFFGPGTRLTVL.